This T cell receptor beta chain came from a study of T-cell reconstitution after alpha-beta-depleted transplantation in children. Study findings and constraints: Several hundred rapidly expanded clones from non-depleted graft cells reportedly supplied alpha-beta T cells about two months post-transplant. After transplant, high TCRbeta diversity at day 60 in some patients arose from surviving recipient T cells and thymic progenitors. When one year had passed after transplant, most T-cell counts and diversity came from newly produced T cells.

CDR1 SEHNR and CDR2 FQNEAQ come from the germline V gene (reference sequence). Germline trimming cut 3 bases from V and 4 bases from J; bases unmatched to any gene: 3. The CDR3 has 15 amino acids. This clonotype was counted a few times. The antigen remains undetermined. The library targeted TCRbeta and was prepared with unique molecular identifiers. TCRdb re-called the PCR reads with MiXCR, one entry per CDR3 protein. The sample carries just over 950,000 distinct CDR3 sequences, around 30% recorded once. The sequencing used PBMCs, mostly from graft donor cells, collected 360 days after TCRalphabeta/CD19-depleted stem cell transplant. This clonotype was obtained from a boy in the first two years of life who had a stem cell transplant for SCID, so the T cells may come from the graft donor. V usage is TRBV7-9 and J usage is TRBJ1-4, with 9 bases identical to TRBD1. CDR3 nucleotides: TGTGCCAGCAGCTTGGGGGACAGGGTTAATGAAAAACTGTTTTTT. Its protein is CASSLGDRVNEKLFF.